The present T cell receptor (beta chain) was sequenced within a study of metastatic and nonmetastatic thyroid tumors. On the study more broadly: Blood and tumor or nodule tissue repertoires from malignant and benign thyroid patients were compared.

The table lists this clone with many counts. Germline CDR1 DFQATT, CDR2 SNEGSKA (reference sequence). V lost 0 bases and J lost 7, with 18 bases in between. The CDR3 runs 15 residues. TCRdb re-called clones from the PCR reads using MiXCR. This repertoire shows more than 8,500 clones, roughly 21% found once; its top ten account for 17%. All patients reached thyroid surgery having received no treatment beforehand. The sample taken for sequencing was adjacent normal tissue. J is TRBJ1-1 and V is TRBV20-1; D is ambiguous. The TCR sequence derives from a female donor with papillary thyroid cancer or a benign thyroid nodule (not recorded which). Some clones in this sample may be carry-over from other donors' samples. CDR3 protein: CSARDHQVVLFEAFF. In DNA, the CDR3 is TGCAGTGCTAGAGATCATCAGGTGGTTTTATTTGAAGCTTTCTTT.